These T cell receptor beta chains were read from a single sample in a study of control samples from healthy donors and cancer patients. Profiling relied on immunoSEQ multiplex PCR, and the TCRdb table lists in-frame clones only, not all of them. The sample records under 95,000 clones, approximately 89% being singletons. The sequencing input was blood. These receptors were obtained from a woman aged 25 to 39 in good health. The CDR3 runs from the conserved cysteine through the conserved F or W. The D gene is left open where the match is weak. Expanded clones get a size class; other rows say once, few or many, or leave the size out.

cdr3_aa: CATTPIGTVYGYTF; cdr3_nt: TGTGCCACAACTCCGATCGGGACAGTTTATGGCTACACCTTC; j_call: TRBJ1-2; d_call: TRBD1; v_call: TRBV10-3; clone_size: NA
cdr3_aa: CASSSPSGRGPDTQYF; cdr3_nt: TGTGCCAGCAGTTCCCCCAGCGGGAGAGGCCCAGATACGCAGTATTTT; j_call: TRBJ2-3; d_call: TRBD2; v_call: TRBV27; clone_size: NA
cdr3_aa: CASSPPEGPKNIQYF; cdr3_nt: TGTGCCAGCTCCCCGCCGGAGGGACCGAAAAACATTCAGTACTTC; j_call: TRBJ2-4; d_call: NA; v_call: TRBV18; clone_size: NA
cdr3_aa: CASSPTGGANQPQHF; cdr3_nt: TGTGCCAGCTCACCTACAGGGGGCGCGAATCAGCCCCAGCATTTT; j_call: TRBJ1-5; d_call: TRBD1; v_call: TRBV18; clone_size: NA
cdr3_aa: CASSPDRGRNYGYTF; cdr3_nt: TGTGCCAGTAGCCCAGACAGGGGGCGGAACTATGGCTACACCTTC; j_call: TRBJ1-2; d_call: TRBD1; v_call: TRBV19; clone_size: NA
cdr3_aa: CASRGGGAGSDTQYF; cdr3_nt: TGTGCCAGCAGAGGCGGGGGGGCTGGGTCAGATACGCAGTATTTT; j_call: TRBJ2-3; d_call: TRBD2; v_call: TRBV2; clone_size: NA
cdr3_aa: CASSPKGDTQYF; cdr3_nt: TGCGCCAGCAGCCCGAAGGGAGATACGCAGTATTTT; j_call: TRBJ2-3; d_call: NA; v_call: TRBV5-1; clone_size: NA
cdr3_aa: CASSRDWSEAFF; cdr3_nt: TGTGCCAGCAGCCGGGACTGGAGTGAAGCTTTCTTT; j_call: TRBJ1-1; d_call: NA; v_call: TRBV3-1/TRBV3-2; clone_size: NA
cdr3_aa: CASSQGPGRSTGGYTF; cdr3_nt: TGCGCCAGCAGCCAAGGCCCTGGACGGTCCACTGGTGGCTACACCTTC; j_call: TRBJ1-2; d_call: NA; v_call: TRBV4-1; clone_size: NA
cdr3_aa: CASSTRLGTLTGELFF; cdr3_nt: TGTGCCAGCAGCACCCGACTGGGAACCCTCACCGGGGAGCTGTTTTTT; j_call: TRBJ2-2; d_call: NA; v_call: TRBV7-8; clone_size: NA
cdr3_aa: CSASESRLASGELFF; cdr3_nt: TGCAGTGCTAGTGAAAGTAGATTGGCGTCCGGGGAGCTGTTTTTT; j_call: TRBJ2-2; d_call: NA; v_call: TRBV20-1; clone_size: NA
cdr3_aa: CASSLNRGGRETQYF; cdr3_nt: TGTGCCAGCAGCTTAAATCGCGGGGGGCGGGAGACCCAGTACTTC; j_call: TRBJ2-5; d_call: TRBD2; v_call: TRBV7-9; clone_size: NA
cdr3_aa: CASSLVGFSLDTQYF; cdr3_nt: TGTGCCAGCAGCTTAGTTGGCTTTTCCTTAGATACGCAGTATTTT; j_call: TRBJ2-3; d_call: NA; v_call: TRBV11-2; clone_size: NA
cdr3_aa: CASSPAGTDGNTIYF; cdr3_nt: TGCGCCAGCAGCCCTGCAGGGACTGATGGAAACACCATATATTTT; j_call: TRBJ1-3; d_call: NA; v_call: TRBV5-1; clone_size: NA
cdr3_aa: CRVAGGAGTGELFF; cdr3_nt: TGCCGCGTGGCGGGGGGGGCGGGCACCGGGGAGCTGTTTTTT; j_call: TRBJ2-2; d_call: TRBD2; v_call: TRBV29-1; clone_size: NA
cdr3_aa: CASSPRGGGGDEQFF; cdr3_nt: TGTGCCAGCTCACCAAGGGGGGGCGGAGGAGATGAGCAGTTCTTC; j_call: TRBJ2-1; d_call: NA; v_call: TRBV18; clone_size: NA
cdr3_aa: CASSPTPSYGYTF; cdr3_nt: TGTGCCAGCAGCCCTACCCCCAGCTATGGCTACACCTTC; j_call: TRBJ1-2; d_call: NA; v_call: TRBV3-1/TRBV3-2; clone_size: NA
cdr3_aa: CASRFRTSSQPQHF; cdr3_nt: TGTGCCAGCAGATTTAGGACGTCGTCTCAGCCCCAGCATTTT; j_call: TRBJ1-5; d_call: NA; v_call: TRBV6-5; clone_size: NA
cdr3_aa: CASSLTMNRLNTEAFF; cdr3_nt: TGTGCCAGCAGCTTAACGATGAACCGGTTGAACACTGAAGCTTTCTTT; j_call: TRBJ1-1; d_call: NA; v_call: TRBV7-9; clone_size: few
cdr3_aa: CASSPDRAYEQYF; cdr3_nt: TGTGCCAGCAGTCCAGACAGGGCTTACGAGCAGTACTTC; j_call: TRBJ2-7; d_call: TRBD1; v_call: TRBV27; clone_size: NA
cdr3_aa: CASSPVGQFSEGTEAFF; cdr3_nt: TGTGCCAGCTCACCAGTCGGACAGTTCTCGGAGGGCACTGAAGCTTTCTTT; j_call: TRBJ1-1; d_call: NA; v_call: TRBV18; clone_size: NA
cdr3_aa: CASSIPGLTYEQYF; cdr3_nt: TGTGCCAGTAGTATTCCGGGGCTAACATACGAGCAGTACTTC; j_call: TRBJ2-7; d_call: NA; v_call: TRBV19; clone_size: NA
cdr3_aa: CASSHGGARLKGSGNTIYF; cdr3_nt: TGTGCCAGCAGCCACGGAGGGGCTAGACTTAAAGGCTCTGGAAACACCATATATTTT; j_call: TRBJ1-3; d_call: NA; v_call: TRBV14; clone_size: NA
cdr3_aa: CASSPTSGGDTQYF; cdr3_nt: TGCGCCAGCAGTCCTACTAGCGGGGGTGATACGCAGTATTTT; j_call: TRBJ2-3; d_call: TRBD2; v_call: TRBV5-1; clone_size: NA
cdr3_aa: CASSLEAGGPDTQYF; cdr3_nt: TGTGCCAGCAGCCTCGAAGCGGGAGGGCCAGATACGCAGTATTTT; j_call: TRBJ2-3; d_call: TRBD2; v_call: TRBV9; clone_size: NA
cdr3_aa: CASSPGSREGYTF; cdr3_nt: TGTGCCAGCTCACCAGGGTCGAGGGAAGGCTACACCTTC; j_call: TRBJ1-2; d_call: NA; v_call: TRBV18; clone_size: NA
cdr3_aa: CASSLAGTTKGAFF; cdr3_nt: TGTGCCAGCAGTTTGGCCGGGACCACAAAAGGAGCTTTCTTT; j_call: TRBJ1-1; d_call: NA; v_call: TRBV27; clone_size: once
cdr3_aa: CASGLKATDTQYF; cdr3_nt: TGTGCTAGTGGTTTGAAAGCCACAGATACGCAGTATTTT; j_call: TRBJ2-3; d_call: NA; v_call: TRBV12-5; clone_size: NA
cdr3_aa: CAISGGNTEAFF; cdr3_nt: TGTGCCATCAGTGGAGGGAACACTGAAGCTTTCTTT; j_call: TRBJ1-1; d_call: NA; v_call: TRBV10-3; clone_size: NA
cdr3_aa: CASSSEGQATYNEQFF; cdr3_nt: TGTGCCAGCAGCTCCGAGGGACAGGCTACCTACAATGAGCAGTTCTTC; j_call: TRBJ2-1; d_call: TRBD1; v_call: TRBV7-4; clone_size: NA
cdr3_aa: CASSLGRGHTEAFF; cdr3_nt: TGTGCCAGCAGCTTAGGGAGGGGGCACACTGAAGCTTTCTTT; j_call: TRBJ1-1; d_call: TRBD1; v_call: TRBV7-9; clone_size: NA
cdr3_aa: CASSHGQRQSNYGYTF; cdr3_nt: TGCGCCAGCAGCCACGGACAGAGACAGTCTAACTATGGCTACACCTTC; j_call: TRBJ1-2; d_call: NA; v_call: TRBV5-1; clone_size: NA
cdr3_aa: CASSSPGQGGQPQHF; cdr3_nt: TGTGCCAGCAGCTCCCCTGGACAGGGCGGTCAGCCCCAGCATTTT; j_call: TRBJ1-5; d_call: TRBD1; v_call: TRBV7-9; clone_size: NA
cdr3_aa: CASRNRASYNEQFF; cdr3_nt: TGTGCCAGCAGGAACAGGGCGTCCTACAATGAGCAGTTCTTC; j_call: TRBJ2-1; d_call: NA; v_call: TRBV5-4; clone_size: once
cdr3_aa: CASSIRQGAAFF; cdr3_nt: TGTGCCAGCAGTATCCGACAGGGGGCAGCTTTCTTT; j_call: TRBJ1-1; d_call: TRBD1; v_call: TRBV12-3/TRBV12-4; clone_size: NA